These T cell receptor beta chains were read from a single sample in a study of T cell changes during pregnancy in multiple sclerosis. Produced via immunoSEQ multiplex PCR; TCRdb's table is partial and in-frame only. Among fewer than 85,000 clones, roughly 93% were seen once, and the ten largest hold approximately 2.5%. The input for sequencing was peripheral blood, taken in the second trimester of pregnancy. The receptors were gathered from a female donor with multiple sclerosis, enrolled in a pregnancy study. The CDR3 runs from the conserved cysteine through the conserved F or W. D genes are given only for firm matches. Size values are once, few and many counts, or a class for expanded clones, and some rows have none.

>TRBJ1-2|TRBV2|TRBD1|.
CASTGQGNYGYTF
TGTGCCAGCACCGGACAGGGGAACTATGGCTACACCTTC
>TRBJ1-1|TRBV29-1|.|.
CSVDGHGGRMNTEAFF
TGCAGCGTTGATGGTCACGGGGGGCGCATGAACACTGAAGCTTTCTTT
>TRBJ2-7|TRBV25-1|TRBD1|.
CASSTLRTGSAYEQYF
TGTGCCAGCAGTACACTCAGGACAGGATCAGCCTACGAGCAGTACTTC
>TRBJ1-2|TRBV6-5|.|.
CASSYSSNPGGYTF
TGTGCCAGCAGTTACTCTTCCAACCCCGGTGGCTACACCTTC
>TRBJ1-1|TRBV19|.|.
CASSRPGMSEAFF
TGTGCCAGTAGTCGGCCGGGGATGTCTGAAGCTTTCTTT
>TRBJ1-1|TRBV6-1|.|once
CASSELGQGNTEAFF
TGTGCCAGCAGTGAATTAGGCCAGGGGAACACTGAAGCTTTCTTT
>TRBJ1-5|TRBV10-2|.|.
CASSEASPKPQHF
TGCGCCAGCAGTGAGGCGTCTCCTAAACCCCAGCATTTT
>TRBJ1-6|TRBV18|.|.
CASSALPGDSPLHF
TGTGCCAGCTCAGCCTTACCAGGGGATTCACCCCTCCACTTT
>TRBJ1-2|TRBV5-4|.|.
CASSQTLGGATNYGYTF
TGTGCCAGCAGCCAAACCCTAGGGGGGGCTACTAACTATGGCTACACCTTC
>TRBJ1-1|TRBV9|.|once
CASSVAFGGEAFF
TGTGCCAGCAGCGTAGCTTTTGGCGGCGAAGCTTTCTTT
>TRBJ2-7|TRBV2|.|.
CASSPHSGLEYF
TGTGCCAGCAGCCCACATTCGGGACTGGAGTACTTC
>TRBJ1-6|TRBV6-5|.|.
CASATQEFNSPLHF
TGTGCCAGCGCGACACAAGAATTCAATTCACCCCTCCACTTT